This T cell receptor (beta chain) was retrieved from a study of type 1 regulatory T cells (dated by TCRdb to 2020 to 2023). With respect to the entire study: An in vitro protocol by which a Tr1-enriched, alloantigen-specific CD4 T cell product named T-allo10 was generated was characterized in the study. T-allo10 was being tested clinically in patients with hematological malignancies who were undergoing allogeneic hematopoietic stem cell transplantation.

Instrument used: Illumina MiSeq. TCRdb trimmed public reads at Q25 via fastp, called clones via MiXCR and kept in-frame beta chains. All rows with the same CDR3 protein become a single entry with the most common DNA and genes. The sample contains about 42,000 distinct CDR3 sequences, 12% of them found a single time. The top ten constitute around 8% of the sample. This clonotype came up many times. Its antigen specificity is not known. It has no much larger one-base neighbor in the sample; base qualities were not kept. What the work shows at the level of the full study, not this receptor alone: Tr1 cells showed a more restricted TCR repertoire than non-Tr1 cells, which the study interpreted as alloantigen-induced clonal expansion.

The CDR3 contains 15 residues, cysteine and phenylalanine counted. The only DNA kept is the CDR3, 45 bases in frame from the first base. For this chain, trimming is 2 bases at the V end and 9 bases at the J end, and the number of junction bases without a gene match is 9. The germline V gene (reference sequence) specifies SGHNT as CDR1 and YYREEE as CDR2. The receptor comes from a human donor in good health. The sequencing input was cultured non-Tr1 T cells, either the whole culture or a sorted T cell fraction (not recorded which). This sample's cell subset or site label indicates: non-Tr1 population from the T-allo10 product. The V gene is TRBV5-4 and the J gene is TRBJ2-1; a stretch of 9 junction bases matches TRBD2. In nucleotide form, the sequence is TGTGCCAGCAGCTTTGGTGTCCTAGCGGGAATTGAGCAGTTCTTC. The encoded protein is CASSFGVLAGIEQFF. The full variable domain, completed from the reference TRBV5-4 and TRBJ2-1 proteins outside the CDR3, reads ETGVTQSPTHLIKTRGQQVTLRCSSQSGHNTVSWYQQALGQGPQFIFQYYREEENGRGNFPPRFSGLQFPNYSSELNVNALELDDSALYLCASSFGVLAGIEQFFGPGTRLTVL.